The next 18 T cell receptor beta chains were all read from a single sample in a study of blood T cell repertoires in COVID-19. The protocol was immunoSEQ multiplex PCR, while the TCRdb copy is restricted to in-frame clones and leaves out a portion. Of about 240,000 clones listed, roughly 83% are singletons. The sample was peripheral blood. These receptors were collected from a woman of 80 years or more with acute or convalescent COVID-19.

In nucleotides, the CDR3 is TGTGCCAGCAGCTCCCCGGACAGGGGCTTCTATGGCTACACCTTC. Translating it yields CASSSPDRGFYGYTF. V gene TRBV5-4 combines with J gene TRBJ1-2; 9 nucleotides agree with TRBD1. Trimming cost V 3 bases and J 4 bases; bases outside gene matches: 7. The CDR3 is 15 residues long. Germline V lookup: CDR1 SGHNT, CDR2 YYREEE (reference sequence).

CDR3 bases: TGTGCCAGCAGCCAATCCTCACCAGGGGGTAGGACAAAAGGCTACACCTTC. Encoded protein: CASSQSSPGGRTKGYTF. The V call is TRBV16, the J call TRBJ1-2; 7 nucleotides agree with TRBD1. Germline CDR1 KGHSY, CDR2 FQNENV. The CDR3 sequence is 17 residues long. V lost 0 bases to trimming and J lost 8 bases; unmatched junction nucleotides: 15.

The genes are TRBV7-2 and TRBJ2-5; 7 positions agree with TRBD2. CDR1 and CDR2 from the germline V gene are SGHTA and FQGNSA. The CDR3 runs to 13 residues. The trim removed 5 bases at V and 7 bases at J, leaving 7 bases unmatched. CDR3 DNA: TGTGCCAGCAGCCTGGAGCGGGGCGGGACCCAGTACTTC. It specifies CASSLERGGTQYF.

The chain employs TRBV5-4 and TRBJ2-1; 8 bases agree with TRBD1. V was pared by 3 bases and J by 3 bases, with 5 bases of the junction left unmatched. Germline V gives CDR1 SGHNT, CDR2 YYREEE (reference sequence). This CDR3 is built from 15 residues. The CDR3 DNA sequence: TGTGCCAGCAGCTCCCACGGACAGGGCTACAATGAGCAGTTCTTC. Protein: CASSSHGQGYNEQFF.

The chain couples TRBV3-1 (or the pseudogene TRBV3-2) to TRBJ2-6; 9 nucleotides agree with TRBD1. V lost 4 bases to trimming and J lost 0 bases; unmatched junction nucleotides: 4. The germline CDR1 and CDR2 sequences are LGHDT and YNNKEL (reference sequence). This CDR3 is 17 amino acids long. In DNA, the CDR3 is TGTGCCAGCAGCCCCGGGACAGGGTTCTCTGGGGCCAACGTCCTGACTTTC. This encodes CASSPGTGFSGANVLTF.

This chain links TRBV19 with TRBJ1-4; 8 positions agree with TRBD1. Trimming cost V 6 bases and J 8 bases; bases outside gene matches: 2. The CDR3 sequence is 12 residues long. CDR1 and CDR2 (germline): LNHDA, SQIVND (reference sequence). CDR3 amino acids: CASSRQGEKLFF. In nucleotides, the CDR3 is TGTGCCAGTAGCCGACAGGGGGAAAAACTGTTTTTT.

In the case of this clone: The sample contains more than one DNA sequence encoding this CDR3. The chain joins TRBV2 to TRBJ2-7; tentative D call: TRBD1 (5 bases). The germline CDR1 and CDR2 sequences are SNHLY and FYNNEI. CDR3 length equals 14 residues. With 5 bases removed from V and 0 bases from J, the gap between germline ends came to 11 bases. In DNA form, the CDR3 reads TGTGCCAGCAGTACCCAGGGTGGCTCCTACGAGCAGTACTTC. Translated, it gives CASSTQGGSYEQYF. The complete variable domain, with remaining parts taken from reference TRBV2 and TRBJ2-7, reads EPEVTQTPSHQVTQMGQEVILRCVPISNHLYFYWYRQILGQKVEFLVSFYNNEISEKSEIFDDQFSVERPDGSNFTLKIRSTKLEDSAMYFCASSTQGGSYEQYFGPGTRLTVT.

This chain links TRBV30 with TRBJ2-7; 7 bases are shared with TRBD1. This CDR3 is built from 14 residues. Germline CDR1 is GTSNPN and CDR2 is SVGIG (reference sequence). With 0 bases clipped from V and 6 bases from J, the junction kept 8 bases outside the gene matches. This chain's CDR3 is CAWSVYQGVSEQYF. CDR3 DNA: TGTGCCTGGAGTGTTTACCAGGGGGTGAGCGAGCAGTACTTC.

The rearrangement links TRBV21-1 to TRBJ2-3; the table assigns TRBD1, which was not confirmed against the DNA. TRBV21-1 is deemed a pseudogene. The CDR3 contains 17 residues. The DNA of the CDR3 is TGTGCCAGCAGCAAAACCCGGACAGGGGCCCACACAGATACGCAGTATTTT. It yields the protein CASSKTRTGAHTDTQYF.

This sequence joins TRBV5-1 and TRBJ1-4; 8 nucleotides agree with TRBD1. Germline values: CDR1 SGHRS, CDR2 YFSETQ. Trimming cost V 4 bases and J 0 bases; bases outside gene matches: 2. The CDR3 loop spans 15 amino acids. The CDR3 loop is CASSETGATNEKLFF. Here the CDR3 DNA reads TGCGCCAGCAGCGAGACAGGGGCAACTAATGAAAAACTGTTTTTT.

DNA of the CDR3: TGTGCCAGCAGTCTCCCCTTGCGGGGTGGTGGCTACACCTTC. It codes for CASSLPLRGGGYTF. The chain employs TRBV28 and TRBJ1-2, with D unclear. Trimming stripped 5 bases from V and 7 bases from J, with 17 bases between. This CDR3 has 14 residues. Germline assignment: CDR1 MDHEN and CDR2 SYDVKM.

This clone occurred many times. V usage is TRBV19 and J usage is TRBJ1-1; D ambiguous. The CDR3 contains 14 residues. Germline V gene sequence: CDR1 LNHDA, CDR2 SQIVND (reference sequence). Trimming left V 3 bases short and J 5 bases short, with 13 bases between. The CDR3: CASSIPRSGTEAFF. CDR3 nucleotide sequence: TGTGCCAGTAGTATCCCCAGGTCTGGGACTGAAGCTTTCTTT.

Ten or more counts support this clone. The chain uses TRBV19 and TRBJ1-2; D remains ambiguous. Germline V gene data show CDR1 as LNHDA and CDR2 as SQIVND (reference sequence). CDR3 length: 13 amino acids. Trimming removed 7 bases from V and 8 bases from J, with 17 bases in between. CDR3 bases: TGTGCCAGTACTCCAATGTCGGGTTCCGGCTACACCTTC. Its protein product is CASTPMSGSGYTF.

The J gene is TRBJ1-5, the V gene TRBV18; 7 bases map to TRBD1. V dropped 0 bases and J dropped 7; count of bases not matched to a gene: 6. Germline lookup yields CDR1 KGHSH and CDR2 LQKENI. The CDR3 spans 15 residues. This CDR3 is CASSPPDRALQPQHF. The CDR3 DNA sequence: TGTGCCAGCTCACCACCCGACAGGGCTTTACAGCCCCAGCATTTT.

This clone showed up just once. This rearrangement joins TRBV4-1 to TRBJ1-2; D is uncertain. Trimming removed 0 bases at V and 3 bases at J, with 17 bases between. The CDR3 covers 17 residues. Germline loops: CDR1 MGHRA, CDR2 YSYEKL. The CDR3 region is CASSQDSIGSVYYGYTF. The CDR3 DNA follows: TGCGCCAGCAGCCAAGATTCGATCGGGTCGGTTTACTATGGCTACACCTTC.

This chain joins TRBV19 and TRBJ2-7; D might be TRBD2 (6 bases). The CDR3 consists of 14 residues. The V gene's germline CDR1 is LNHDA and CDR2 SQIVND (reference sequence). Trimming took off 5 bases at V and 0 bases at J, with 11 bases between the two ends. The CDR3 region has the DNA TGTGCCAGTAGTCCGCGGGGCAGCTCCTACGAGCAGTACTTC. Its protein is CASSPRGSSYEQYF. Full variable domain (outside the CDR3, taken from reference TRBV19 and TRBJ2-7): DGGITQSPKYLFRKEGQNVTLSCEQNLNHDAMYWYRQDPGQGLRLIYYSQIVNDFQKGDIAEGYSVSREKKESFPLTVTSAQKNPTAFYLCASSPRGSSYEQYFGPGTRLTVT.

In the case of this clone: The junction departs from germline at one end; a sequencing error may be responsible. The CDR3 bases are TGCGCCAGCAGCTCTCAGGGGGCGCAAGTAGTCTTC. It is translated as CASSSQGAQVVF. The chain links TRBV5-1 to TRBJ2-7, with TRBD1 matching 8 bases. The CDR3 is 12 residues long. CDR1 SGHRS and CDR2 YFSETQ come from the germline V gene.

This clone has only a few counts. CDR3 region: CASSLPTGSRDTQYF. For the CDR3, the DNA is TGTGCCAGCAGCCTACCCACGGGGTCGAGAGATACGCAGTATTTT. The rearrangement joins TRBV5-6 to TRBJ2-3; weak D call: TRBD2 (5 bases). Germline lookup yields CDR1 SGHDT and CDR2 YYEEEE. V dropped 4 bases and J dropped 5 bases, with 17 bases sitting between them. The CDR3 extends over 15 amino acids.